This T cell receptor (beta chain) was identified during a study of CD8+CD57+ T cells in acquired aplastic anemia. Study-wide background: As sequenced from healthy donors, CD4+ cells averaged roughly 10 million reads. Notes on the study in general: The CD8+ Simpson's diversity of patients and controls was not significantly different. There were twenty-nine CD8+ CDR3 sequences that occurred in both patients and controls.

Genomic DNA constituted the template upon which TCR beta VDJ and CDR3 profiling was performed. In TCRdb, the reads were re-called with MiXCR into one record per CDR3 protein. Among about 130,000 distinct CDR3 sequences listed, around 48% were seen once. This CDR3 comprises 15 residues. CDR1 and CDR2 from the germline V gene are SEHNR and FQNEAQ (reference sequence). The germline V and J ends were trimmed by 2 bases and 2 bases, with 12 bases remaining between them. This clonotype was observed at least ten times. The antigen is unknown. This TCR derives from a human donor in good health, serving as a control. This chain uses TRBV7-9 with TRBJ1-2; no clear D. Specimen: sorted CD4+, CD8+, or CD8+CD57+ T cells (not recorded which) from PBMCs. The DNA of the CDR3 is TGTGCCAGCAGCTTACAAGTTTGGGCAAACTATGGCTACACCTTC. Protein sequence: CASSLQVWANYGYTF.